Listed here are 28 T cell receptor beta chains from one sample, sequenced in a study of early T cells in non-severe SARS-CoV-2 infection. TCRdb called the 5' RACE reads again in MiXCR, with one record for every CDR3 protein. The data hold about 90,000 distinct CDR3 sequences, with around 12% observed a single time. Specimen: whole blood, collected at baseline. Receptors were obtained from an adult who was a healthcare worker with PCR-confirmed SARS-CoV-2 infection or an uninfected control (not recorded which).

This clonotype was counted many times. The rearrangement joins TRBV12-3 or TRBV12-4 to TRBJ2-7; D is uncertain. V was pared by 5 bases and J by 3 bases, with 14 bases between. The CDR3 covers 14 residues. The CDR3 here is CASSDPPPVYEQYF. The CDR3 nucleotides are TGTGCCAGCAGTGACCCTCCTCCCGTCTACGAGCAGTACTTC.

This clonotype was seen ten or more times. As DNA, the CDR3 is TGCAGCACCTCGGGGCAGGGGACTTCCCCCTACGAGCAGTACTTC. This translates into CSTSGQGTSPYEQYF. This chain links TRBV29-1 with TRBJ2-7; D is tentatively TRBD1 or TRBD2 (6 bases each). Deletions cut 8 bases from V and 2 bases from J, with 22 bases between. The CDR3 runs 15 residues. Germline CDR1 and CDR2: SQVTM and ANQGSEA.

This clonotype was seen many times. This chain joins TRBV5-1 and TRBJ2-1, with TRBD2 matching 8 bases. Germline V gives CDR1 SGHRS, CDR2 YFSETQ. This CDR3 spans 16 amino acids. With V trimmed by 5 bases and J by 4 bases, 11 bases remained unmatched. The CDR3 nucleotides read TGCGCCAGCAGTTTCGTGGGCGGGGGGCCGTACAATGAGCAGTTCTTC. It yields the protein CASSFVGGGPYNEQFF.

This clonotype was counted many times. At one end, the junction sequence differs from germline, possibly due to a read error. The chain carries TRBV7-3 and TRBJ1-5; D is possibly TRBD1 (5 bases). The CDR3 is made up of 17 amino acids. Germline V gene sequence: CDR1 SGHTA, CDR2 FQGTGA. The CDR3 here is CASSHRSRAQYNQPQHF. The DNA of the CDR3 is TGTGCCAGCAGCCACCGGAGCAGGGCTCAGTATAATCAGCCCCAGCACTTT.

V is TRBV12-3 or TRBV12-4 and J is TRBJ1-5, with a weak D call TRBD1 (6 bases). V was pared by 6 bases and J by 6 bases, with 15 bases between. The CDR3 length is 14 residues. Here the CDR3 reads CASSRLGQTQPQHF. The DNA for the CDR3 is TGTGCCAGCAGCCGACTAGGACAGACTCAGCCCCAGCATTTT.

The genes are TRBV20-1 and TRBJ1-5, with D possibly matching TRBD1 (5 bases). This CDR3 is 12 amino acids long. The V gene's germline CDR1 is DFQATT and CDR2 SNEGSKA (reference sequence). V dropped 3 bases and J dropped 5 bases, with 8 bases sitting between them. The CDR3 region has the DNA TGCAGTGCTAGGAGGGGCGATCAGCCCCAGCATTTT. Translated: CSARRGDQPQHF.

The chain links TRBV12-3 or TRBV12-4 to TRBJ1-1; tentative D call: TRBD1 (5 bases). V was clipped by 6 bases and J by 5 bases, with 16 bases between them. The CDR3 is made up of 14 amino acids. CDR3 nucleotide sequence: TGTGCCAGCAGGCAGCCCGGGGCGGGGACTGAAGCTTTCTTT. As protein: CASRQPGAGTEAFF.

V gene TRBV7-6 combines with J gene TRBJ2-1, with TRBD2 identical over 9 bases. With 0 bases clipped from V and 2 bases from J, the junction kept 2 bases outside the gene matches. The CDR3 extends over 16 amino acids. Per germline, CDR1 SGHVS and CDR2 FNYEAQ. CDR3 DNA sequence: TGTGCCAGCAGCTTAGCTGGGACTAGCCCCTACAATGAGCAGTTCTTC. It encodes CASSLAGTSPYNEQFF.

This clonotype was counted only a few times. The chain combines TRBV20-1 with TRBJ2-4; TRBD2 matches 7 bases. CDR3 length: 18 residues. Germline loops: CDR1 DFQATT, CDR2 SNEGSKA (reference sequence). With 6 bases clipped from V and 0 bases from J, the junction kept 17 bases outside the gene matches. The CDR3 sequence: CSAAVGREWAQAKNIQYF. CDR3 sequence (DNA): TGCAGTGCCGCGGTAGGGCGGGAGTGGGCCCAAGCCAAAAACATTCAGTACTTC.

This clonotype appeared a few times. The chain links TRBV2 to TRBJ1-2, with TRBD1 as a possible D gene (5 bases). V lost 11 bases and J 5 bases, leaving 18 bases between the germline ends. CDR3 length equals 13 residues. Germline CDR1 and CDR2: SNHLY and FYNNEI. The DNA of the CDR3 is TGTGCCCAGTTGACAGCTACCCTTTATGGCTACACCTTC. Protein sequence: CAQLTATLYGYTF.

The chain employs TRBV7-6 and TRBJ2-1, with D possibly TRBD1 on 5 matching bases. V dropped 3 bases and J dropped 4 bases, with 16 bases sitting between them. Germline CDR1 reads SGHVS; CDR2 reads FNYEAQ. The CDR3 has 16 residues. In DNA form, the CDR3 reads TGTGCCAGCAGCTTCCAGACAGCTGGCCGTTACAATGAGCAGTTCTTC. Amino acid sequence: CASSFQTAGRYNEQFF.

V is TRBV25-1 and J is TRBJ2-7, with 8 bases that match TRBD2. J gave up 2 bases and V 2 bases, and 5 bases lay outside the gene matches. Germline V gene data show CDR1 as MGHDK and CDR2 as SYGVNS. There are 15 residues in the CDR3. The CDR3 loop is CASSEQGLATYEQYF. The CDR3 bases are TGTGCCAGCAGTGAACAAGGACTAGCAACCTACGAGCAGTACTTC.

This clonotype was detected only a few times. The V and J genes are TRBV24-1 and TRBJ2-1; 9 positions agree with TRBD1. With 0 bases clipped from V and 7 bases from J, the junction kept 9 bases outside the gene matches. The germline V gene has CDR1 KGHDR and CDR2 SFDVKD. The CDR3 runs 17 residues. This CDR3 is CATSDLLPGTGWNEQFF. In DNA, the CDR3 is TGTGCCACCAGTGATTTGCTTCCCGGGACAGGGTGGAATGAGCAGTTCTTC.

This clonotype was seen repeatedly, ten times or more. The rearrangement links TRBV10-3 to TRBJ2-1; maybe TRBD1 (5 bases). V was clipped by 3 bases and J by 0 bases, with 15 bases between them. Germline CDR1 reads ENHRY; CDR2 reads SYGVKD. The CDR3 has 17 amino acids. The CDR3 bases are TGTGCCATCAGTGAACCGCAGGGCTCAAGCTCCTACAATGAGCAGTTCTTC. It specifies CAISEPQGSSSYNEQFF.

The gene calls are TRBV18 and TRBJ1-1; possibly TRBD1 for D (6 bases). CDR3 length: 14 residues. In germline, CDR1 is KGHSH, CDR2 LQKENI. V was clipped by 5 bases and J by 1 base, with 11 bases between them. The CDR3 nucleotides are TGTGCCAGCTCATCGACAGGATCGAACACTGAAGCTTTCTTT. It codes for CASSSTGSNTEAFF.

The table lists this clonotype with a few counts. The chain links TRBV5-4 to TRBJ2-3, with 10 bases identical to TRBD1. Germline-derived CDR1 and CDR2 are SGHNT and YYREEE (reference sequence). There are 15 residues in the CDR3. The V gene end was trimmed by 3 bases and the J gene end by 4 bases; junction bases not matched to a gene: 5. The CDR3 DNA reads TGTGCCAGCAGCTCGGGACAGGGGAGGCCAGATACGCAGTATTTT. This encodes CASSSGQGRPDTQYF.

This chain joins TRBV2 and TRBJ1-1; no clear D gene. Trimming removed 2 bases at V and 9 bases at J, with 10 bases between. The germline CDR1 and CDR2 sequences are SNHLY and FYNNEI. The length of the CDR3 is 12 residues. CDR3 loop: CASSERVEKAFF. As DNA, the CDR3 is TGTGCCAGCAGTGAACGTGTGGAAAAAGCTTTCTTT. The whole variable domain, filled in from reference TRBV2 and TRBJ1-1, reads EPEVTQTPSHQVTQMGQEVILRCVPISNHLYFYWYRQILGQKVEFLVSFYNNEISEKSEIFDDQFSVERPDGSNFTLKIRSTKLEDSAMYFCASSERVEKAFFGQGTRLTVV.

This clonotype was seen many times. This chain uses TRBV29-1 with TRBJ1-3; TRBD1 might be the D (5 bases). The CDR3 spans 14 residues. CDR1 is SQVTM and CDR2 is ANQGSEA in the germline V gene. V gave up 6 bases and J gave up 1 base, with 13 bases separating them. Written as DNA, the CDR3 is TGCAGCGTAGCCCCCGGGGGATCTGGAAACACCATATATTTT. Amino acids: CSVAPGGSGNTIYF.

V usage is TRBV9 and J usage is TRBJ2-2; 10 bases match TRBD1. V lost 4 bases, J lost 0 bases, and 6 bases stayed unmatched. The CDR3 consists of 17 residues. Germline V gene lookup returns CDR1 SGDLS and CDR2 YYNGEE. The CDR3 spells CASSTPGTGANTGELFF. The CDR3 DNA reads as TGTGCCAGCAGCACCCCGGGGACAGGGGCGAACACCGGGGAGCTGTTTTTT.

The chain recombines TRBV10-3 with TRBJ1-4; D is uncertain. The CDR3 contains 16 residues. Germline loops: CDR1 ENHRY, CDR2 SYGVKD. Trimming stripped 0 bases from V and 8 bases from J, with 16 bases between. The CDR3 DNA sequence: TGTGCCATCAGTGAGTCGGGTCCCACCAATGGGGAAAAACTGTTTTTT. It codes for CAISESGPTNGEKLFF.

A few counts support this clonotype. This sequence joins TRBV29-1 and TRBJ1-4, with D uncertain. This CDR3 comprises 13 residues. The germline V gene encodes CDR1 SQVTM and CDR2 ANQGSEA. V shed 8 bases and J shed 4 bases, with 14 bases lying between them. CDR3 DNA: TGCAGCACCAAAGAAAGCCTTAATGAAAAACTGTTTTTT. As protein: CSTKESLNEKLFF.

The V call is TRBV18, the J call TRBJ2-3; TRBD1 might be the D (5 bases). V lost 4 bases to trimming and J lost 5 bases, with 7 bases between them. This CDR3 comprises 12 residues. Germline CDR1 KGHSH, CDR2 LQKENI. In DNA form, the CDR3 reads TGTGCCAGCTCACAGCAGGGAGATACGCAGTATTTT. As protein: CASSQQGDTQYF.

Here the CDR3 reads CASRPLSSGANVLTF. CDR3 nucleotide sequence: TGTGCCAGCAGACCACTGAGCTCTGGGGCCAACGTCCTGACTTTC. V and J are TRBV6-1 and TRBJ2-6; D is undetermined. Trimming stripped 6 bases from V and 0 bases from J, with 9 bases between. Per the germline V gene, CDR1 is MNHNS and CDR2 is SASEGT. The CDR3 is 15 amino acids.

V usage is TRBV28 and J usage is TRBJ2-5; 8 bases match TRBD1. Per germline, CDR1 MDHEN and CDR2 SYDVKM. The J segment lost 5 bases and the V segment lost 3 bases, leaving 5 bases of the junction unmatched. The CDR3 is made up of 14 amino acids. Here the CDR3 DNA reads TGTGCCAGCAGTTTGGACAGGGTGGTGGAGACCCAGTACTTC. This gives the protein CASSLDRVVETQYF.

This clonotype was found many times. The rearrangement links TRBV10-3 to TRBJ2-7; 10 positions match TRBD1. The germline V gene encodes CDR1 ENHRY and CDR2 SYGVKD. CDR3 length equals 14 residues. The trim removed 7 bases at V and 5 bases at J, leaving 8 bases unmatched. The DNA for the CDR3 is TGTGCCATCAACGGAGACAGGGGGCGTAACGAGCAGTACTTC. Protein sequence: CAINGDRGRNEQYF.

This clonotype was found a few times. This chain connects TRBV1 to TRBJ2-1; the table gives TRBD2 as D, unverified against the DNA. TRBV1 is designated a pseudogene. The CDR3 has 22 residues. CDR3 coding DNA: TGCACCAGCAGCCAAGATCTCGATGGACTAGCGGGGGGCCGATTACCCTACAATGAGCAGTTCTTC. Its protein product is CTSSQDLDGLAGGRLPYNEQFF.

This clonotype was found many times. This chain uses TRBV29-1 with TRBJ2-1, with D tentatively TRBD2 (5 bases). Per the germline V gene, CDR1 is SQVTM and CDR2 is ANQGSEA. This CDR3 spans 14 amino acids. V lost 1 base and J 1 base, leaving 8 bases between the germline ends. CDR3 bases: TGCAGCGTTGAAGCGGGGATGTCCTACAATGAGCAGTTCTTC. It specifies CSVEAGMSYNEQFF.

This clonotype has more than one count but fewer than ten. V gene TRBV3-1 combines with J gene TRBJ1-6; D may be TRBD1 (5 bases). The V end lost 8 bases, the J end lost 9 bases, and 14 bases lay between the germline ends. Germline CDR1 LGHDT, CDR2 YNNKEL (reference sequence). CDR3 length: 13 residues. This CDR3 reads CASGDDRGSPLHF. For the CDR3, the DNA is TGTGCCAGCGGGGACGACCGAGGTTCACCCCTCCACTTT.